One T cell receptor (beta chain) is described in this entry. Repertoires were generated with immunoSEQ multiplex PCR, while TCRdb's copy carries only in-frame clones and drops some. The table shows 300,000 or so clones, with roughly 87% occurring only once. The CDR3 sequence is 16 residues long. With V trimmed by 4 bases and J by 4 bases, 10 bases remained unmatched. Germline loops: CDR1 LNHDA, CDR2 SQIVND (reference sequence). The data derive from a study of blood T cell repertoires in COVID-19. Study-level background: Acute and convalescent COVID-19 specimens originated in the United States, Italy and Spain. The analysed material was cDNA or gDNA that came from T cells, B-cell-depleted T cells, or PBMCs.

Donors in Cohort 3 counted as recovered after two negative PCRs, clearance, or symptom resolution. Sample: PBMCs or T cells enriched from blood (not recorded which). The sequence derives from a woman in her twenties or thirties who had recovered from COVID-19. J is TRBJ2-5 and V is TRBV19; 9 bases fit TRBD1. The CDR3: CASSTNNRGRLETQYF. The CDR3 region has the DNA TGTGCCAGTAGTACAAACAACAGGGGGCGCTTAGAGACCCAGTACTTC.